This TCR beta chain came from a study of shared clonotypes between healthy human individuals. General study findings and limits: In this cohort, only blood was sampled, and tissue repertoires likely differ. A small donor pool kept down the genetic and exposure-history diversity that was represented.

Participating donors were healthy, HIV-negative adults free of recent acute infections or vaccinations. Replicate PCRs were loaded with around 0.3 ug DNA from unsorted PBMC, some 30,000 T cell genomes. The assay was immunoSEQ multiplex PCR, and TCRdb's table has in-frame clones only and misses some. Of roughly 510,000 clones in the sample, over 60% are singletons; the top ten hold around 12%. In the case of this clone: Its target is unknown. Other DNA sequences in this specimen translate into the identical CDR3.

The sequencing input was PBMCs. The clonotype was recovered from a woman aged 40 to 50 in good health. Some clones in this sample may be carry-over from other donors' samples.

DNA of the CDR3: TGTGCCAGCAGGGAGTACAATGAGCAGTTCTTC. This gives the protein CASREYNEQFF. The chain uses TRBV2 and TRBJ2-1; D ambiguous. This CDR3 has 11 residues. The V and J ends lost 6 bases and 4 bases respectively, with 4 bases between them. The germline V gene has CDR1 SNHLY and CDR2 FYNNEI.